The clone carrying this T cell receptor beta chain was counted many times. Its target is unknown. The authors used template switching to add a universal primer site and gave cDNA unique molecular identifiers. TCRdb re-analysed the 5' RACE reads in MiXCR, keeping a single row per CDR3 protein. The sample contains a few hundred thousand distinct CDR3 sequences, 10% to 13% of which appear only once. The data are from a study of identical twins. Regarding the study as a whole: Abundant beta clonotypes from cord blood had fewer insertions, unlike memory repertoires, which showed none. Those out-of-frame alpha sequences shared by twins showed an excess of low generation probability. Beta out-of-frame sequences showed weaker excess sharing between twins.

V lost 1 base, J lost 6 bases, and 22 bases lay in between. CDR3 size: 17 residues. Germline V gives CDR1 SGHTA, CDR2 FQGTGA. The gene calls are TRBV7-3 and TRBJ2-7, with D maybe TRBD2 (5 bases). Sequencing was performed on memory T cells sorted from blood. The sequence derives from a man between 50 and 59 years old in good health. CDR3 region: CASSLRRGWRHRGEQYF. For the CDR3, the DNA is TGTGCCAGCAGCTTAAGGCGTGGGTGGCGGCATCGGGGCGAGCAGTACTTC.